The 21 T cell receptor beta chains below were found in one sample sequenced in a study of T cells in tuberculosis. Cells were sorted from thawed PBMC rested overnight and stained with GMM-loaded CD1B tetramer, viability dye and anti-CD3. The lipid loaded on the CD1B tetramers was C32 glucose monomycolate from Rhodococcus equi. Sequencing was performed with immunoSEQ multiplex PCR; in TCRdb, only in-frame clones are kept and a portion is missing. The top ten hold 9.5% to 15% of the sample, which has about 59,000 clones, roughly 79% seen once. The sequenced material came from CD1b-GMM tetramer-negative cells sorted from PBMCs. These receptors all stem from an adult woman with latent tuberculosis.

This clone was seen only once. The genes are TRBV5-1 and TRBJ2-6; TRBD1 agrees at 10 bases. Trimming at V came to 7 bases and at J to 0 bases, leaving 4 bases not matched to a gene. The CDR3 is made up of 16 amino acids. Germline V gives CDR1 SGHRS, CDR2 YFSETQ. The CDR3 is CASGTGALSGANVLTF. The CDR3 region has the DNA TGCGCCAGCGGGACAGGGGCCCTCTCTGGGGCCAACGTCCTGACTTTC.

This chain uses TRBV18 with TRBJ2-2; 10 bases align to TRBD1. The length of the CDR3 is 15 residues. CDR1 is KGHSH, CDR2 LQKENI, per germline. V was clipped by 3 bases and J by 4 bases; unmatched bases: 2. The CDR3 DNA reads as TGTGCCAGCTCACCCGACAGGGGGCTCACCGGGGAGCTGTTTTTT. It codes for CASSPDRGLTGELFF.

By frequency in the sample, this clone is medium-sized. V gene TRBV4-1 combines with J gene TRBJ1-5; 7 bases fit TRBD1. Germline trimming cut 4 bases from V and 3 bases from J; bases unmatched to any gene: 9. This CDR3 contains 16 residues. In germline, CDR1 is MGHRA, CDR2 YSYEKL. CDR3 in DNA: TGCGCCAGCAGCCCCGTGAAGGGGGCGAACAATCAGCCCCAGCATTTT. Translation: CASSPVKGANNQPQHF.

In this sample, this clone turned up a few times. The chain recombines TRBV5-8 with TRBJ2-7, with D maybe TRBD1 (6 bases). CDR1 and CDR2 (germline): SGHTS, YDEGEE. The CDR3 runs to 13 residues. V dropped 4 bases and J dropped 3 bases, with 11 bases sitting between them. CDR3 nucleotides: TGTGCCAGCAGCCTCGGGACACGCTACGAGCAGTACTTC. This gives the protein CASSLGTRYEQYF.

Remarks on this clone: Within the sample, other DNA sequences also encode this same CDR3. DNA for the CDR3: TGTGCCAGCAGCTTAGACTACCGCGGGGAACAGTTCTTC. It encodes CASSLDYRGEQFF. The rearrangement links TRBV11-2 to TRBJ2-1; D possibly corresponds to TRBD2 (6 bases). This CDR3 comprises 13 residues. The V end lost 0 bases, the J end lost 13 bases, and 13 bases lay between the germline ends. Germline values: CDR1 SGHAT, CDR2 FQNNGV.

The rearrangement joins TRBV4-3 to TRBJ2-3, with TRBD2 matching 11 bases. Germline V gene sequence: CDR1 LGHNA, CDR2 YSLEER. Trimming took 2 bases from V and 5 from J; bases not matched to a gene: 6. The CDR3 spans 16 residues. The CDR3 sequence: CASSQSPGLAVDTQYF. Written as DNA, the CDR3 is TGCGCCAGCAGCCAATCTCCGGGACTAGCGGTAGATACGCAGTATTTT.

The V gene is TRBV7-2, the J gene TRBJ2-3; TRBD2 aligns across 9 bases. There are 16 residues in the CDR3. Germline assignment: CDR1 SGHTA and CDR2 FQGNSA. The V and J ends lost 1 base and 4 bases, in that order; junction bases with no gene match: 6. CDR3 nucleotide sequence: TGTGCCAGCAGCTTAGTAGGTAGCGGGGGTTCAGATACGCAGTATTTT. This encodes CASSLVGSGGSDTQYF.

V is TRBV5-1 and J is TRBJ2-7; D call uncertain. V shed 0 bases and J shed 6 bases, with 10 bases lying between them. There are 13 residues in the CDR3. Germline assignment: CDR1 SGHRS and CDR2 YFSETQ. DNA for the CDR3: TGCGCCAGCAGCTTGGACAGCCTCGGCGAGCAGTACTTC. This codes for CASSLDSLGEQYF.

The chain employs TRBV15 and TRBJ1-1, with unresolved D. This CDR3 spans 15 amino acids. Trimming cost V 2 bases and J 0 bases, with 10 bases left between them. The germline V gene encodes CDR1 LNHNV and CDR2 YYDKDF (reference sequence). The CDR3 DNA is TGTGCCACCAGCAGATCCACATCGATGAACACTGAAGCTTTCTTT. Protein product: CATSRSTSMNTEAFF.

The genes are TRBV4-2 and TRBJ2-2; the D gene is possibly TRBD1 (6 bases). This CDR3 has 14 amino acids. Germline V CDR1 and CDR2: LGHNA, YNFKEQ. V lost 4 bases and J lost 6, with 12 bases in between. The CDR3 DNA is TGTGCCAGCAGCCGCGATCCAGGGGCCGGGGAGCTGTTTTTT. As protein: CASSRDPGAGELFF.

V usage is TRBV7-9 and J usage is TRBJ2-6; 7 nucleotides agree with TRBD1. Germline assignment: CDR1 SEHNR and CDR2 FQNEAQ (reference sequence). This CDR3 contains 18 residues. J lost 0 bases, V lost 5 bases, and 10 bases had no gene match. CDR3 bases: TGTGCCAGCAGCCCCCGTGGGGACAGATTCTCTGGGGCCAACGTCCTGACTTTC. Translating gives CASSPRGDRFSGANVLTF.

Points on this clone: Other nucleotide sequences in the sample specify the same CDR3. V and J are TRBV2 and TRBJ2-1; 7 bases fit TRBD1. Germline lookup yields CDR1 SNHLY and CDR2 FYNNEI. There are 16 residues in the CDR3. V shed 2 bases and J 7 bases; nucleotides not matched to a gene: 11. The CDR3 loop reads CASSEPLQGQKNEQFF. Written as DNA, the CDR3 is TGTGCCAGCAGTGAACCCCTCCAGGGACAGAAAAATGAGCAGTTCTTC.

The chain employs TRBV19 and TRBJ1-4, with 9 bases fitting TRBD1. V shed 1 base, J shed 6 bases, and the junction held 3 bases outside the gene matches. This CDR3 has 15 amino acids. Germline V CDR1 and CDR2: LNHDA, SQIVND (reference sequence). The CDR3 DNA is TGTGCCAGTAGTATAGTAGGGACAGGGCATGAAAAACTGTTTTTT. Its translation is CASSIVGTGHEKLFF.

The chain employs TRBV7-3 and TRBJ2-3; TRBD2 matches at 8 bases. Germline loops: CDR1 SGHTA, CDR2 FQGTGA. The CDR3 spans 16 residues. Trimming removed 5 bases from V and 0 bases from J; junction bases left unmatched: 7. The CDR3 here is CASSVQPSGSTDTQYF. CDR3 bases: TGTGCCAGCAGCGTCCAGCCTAGCGGGAGCACAGATACGCAGTATTTT.

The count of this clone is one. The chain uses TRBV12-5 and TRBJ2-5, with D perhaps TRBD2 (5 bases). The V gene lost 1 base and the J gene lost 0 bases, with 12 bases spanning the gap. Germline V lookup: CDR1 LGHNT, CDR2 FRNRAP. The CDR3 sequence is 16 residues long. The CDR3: CASGLAPTTYQETQYF. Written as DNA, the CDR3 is TGTGCTAGTGGTTTGGCCCCGACTACGTACCAAGAGACCCAGTACTTC.

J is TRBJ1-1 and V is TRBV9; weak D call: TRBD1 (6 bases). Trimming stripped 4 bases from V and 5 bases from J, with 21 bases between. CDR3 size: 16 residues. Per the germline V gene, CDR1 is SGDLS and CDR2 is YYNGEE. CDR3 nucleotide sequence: TGTGCCAGCAGCTCCCGGCGGGAGGGGGGTGGGACTGAAGCTTTCTTT. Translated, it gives CASSSRREGGGTEAFF.

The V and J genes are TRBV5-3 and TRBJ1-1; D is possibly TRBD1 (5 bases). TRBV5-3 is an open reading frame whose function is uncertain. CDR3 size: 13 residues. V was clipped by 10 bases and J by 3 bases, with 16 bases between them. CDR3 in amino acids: CAGWTDRYTEAFF. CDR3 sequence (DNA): TGTGCCGGATGGACCGACAGATACACTGAAGCTTTCTTT.

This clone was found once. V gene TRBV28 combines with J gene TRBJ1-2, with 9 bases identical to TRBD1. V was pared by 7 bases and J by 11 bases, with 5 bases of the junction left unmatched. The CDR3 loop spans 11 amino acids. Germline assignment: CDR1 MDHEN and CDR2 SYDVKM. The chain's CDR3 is CASNPGQGYTF. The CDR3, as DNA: TGTGCCAGCAACCCGGGACAGGGATACACCTTC.

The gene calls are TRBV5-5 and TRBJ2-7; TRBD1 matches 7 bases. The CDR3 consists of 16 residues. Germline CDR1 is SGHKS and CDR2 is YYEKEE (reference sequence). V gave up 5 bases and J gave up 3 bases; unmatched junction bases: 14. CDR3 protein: CASSLALSTGSYEQYF. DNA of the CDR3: TGTGCCAGCAGTCTGGCGTTATCGACAGGGAGCTACGAGCAGTACTTC.

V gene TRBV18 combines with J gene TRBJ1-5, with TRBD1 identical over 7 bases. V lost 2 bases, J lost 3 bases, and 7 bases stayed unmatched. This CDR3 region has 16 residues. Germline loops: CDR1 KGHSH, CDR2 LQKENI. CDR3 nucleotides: TGTGCCAGCTCACCAACGGGGACAGCCTTCAATCAGCCCCAGCATTTT. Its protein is CASSPTGTAFNQPQHF.

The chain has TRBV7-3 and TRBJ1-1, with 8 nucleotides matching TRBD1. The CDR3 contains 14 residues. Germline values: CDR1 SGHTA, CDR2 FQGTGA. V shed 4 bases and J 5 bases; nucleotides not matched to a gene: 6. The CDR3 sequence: CASSSGQGRTEAFF. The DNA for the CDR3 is TGTGCCAGCAGCTCCGGACAGGGAAGGACTGAAGCTTTCTTT.